This entry lists 2 T cell receptor beta chains sequenced from one sample in a study of blood T cell repertoires in COVID-19. Profiled with immunoSEQ multiplex PCR; TCRdb holds only in-frame clones, not every one. Of 280,000 or so clones listed, 89% are singletons. The material sequenced was peripheral blood. The receptor set was obtained from a woman between 55 and 75 years old with acute or convalescent COVID-19.

This chain links TRBV3-1 (or the pseudogene TRBV3-2) with TRBJ2-3; 10 bases fit TRBD2. Trimming cost V 4 bases and J 3 bases; bases outside gene matches: 13. The CDR3 runs 18 residues. Germline lookup yields CDR1 LGHDT and CDR2 YNNKEL (reference sequence). DNA for the CDR3: TGTGCCAGCAGCCCTACCCCTCTAGCGGGAGTGGGAACAGATACGCAGTATTTT. Amino acids: CASSPTPLAGVGTDTQYF.

V and J are TRBV4-3 and TRBJ2-6; D call uncertain. From germline, CDR1 is LGHNA and CDR2 YSLEER. The CDR3 is 14 amino acids. V lost 3 bases to trimming and J lost 4 bases, with 7 bases between them. In DNA form, the CDR3 reads TGCGCCAGCAGCCAGGGCACCGGGGCCAACGTCCTGACTTTC. Its translation: CASSQGTGANVLTF.